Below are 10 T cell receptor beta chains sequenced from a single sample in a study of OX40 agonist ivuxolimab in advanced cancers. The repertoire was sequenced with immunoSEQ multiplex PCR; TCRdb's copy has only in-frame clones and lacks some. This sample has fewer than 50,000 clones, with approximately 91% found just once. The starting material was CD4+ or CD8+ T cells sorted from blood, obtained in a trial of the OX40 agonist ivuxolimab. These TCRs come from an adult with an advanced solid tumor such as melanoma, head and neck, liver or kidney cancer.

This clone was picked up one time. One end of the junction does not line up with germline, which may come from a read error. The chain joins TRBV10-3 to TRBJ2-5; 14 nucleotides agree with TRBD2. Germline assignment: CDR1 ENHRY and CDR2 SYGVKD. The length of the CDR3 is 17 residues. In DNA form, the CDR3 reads TGTGTCATCAGTGACTCGACTAGCGGGGGGGCCCGGGAGACCCAGTACTTC. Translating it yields CVISDSTSGGARETQYF.

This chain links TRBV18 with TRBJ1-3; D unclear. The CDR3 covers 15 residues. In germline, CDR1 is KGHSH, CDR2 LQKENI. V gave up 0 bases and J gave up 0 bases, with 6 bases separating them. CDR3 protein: CASSPPPGSGNTIYF. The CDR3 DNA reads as TGTGCCAGCTCACCACCACCGGGCTCTGGAAACACCATATATTTT.

CDR3 region: CASSLAGSEAFF. The CDR3 DNA sequence: TGTGCCAGCAGCTTAGCAGGATCTGAAGCTTTCTTT. The chain employs TRBV7-9 and TRBJ1-1; the D is unclear. The CDR3 sequence is 12 residues long. Deletions cut 0 bases from V and 6 bases from J, with 5 bases between. Germline loops: CDR1 SEHNR, CDR2 FQNEAQ (reference sequence).

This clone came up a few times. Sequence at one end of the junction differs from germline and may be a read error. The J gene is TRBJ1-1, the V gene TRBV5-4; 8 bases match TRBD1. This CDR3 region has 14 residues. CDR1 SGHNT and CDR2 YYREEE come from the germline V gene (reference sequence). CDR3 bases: TGTACCAGCACCAGACAGGGGCCCAACACTGAAGCTTTCTTT. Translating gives CTSTRQGPNTEAFF.

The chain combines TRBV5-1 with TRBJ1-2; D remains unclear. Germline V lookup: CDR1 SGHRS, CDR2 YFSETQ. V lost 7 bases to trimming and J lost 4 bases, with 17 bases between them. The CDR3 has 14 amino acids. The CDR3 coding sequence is TGCGCCAGCCGACCCGCAGCCCACTCCTATGGCTACACCTTC. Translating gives CASRPAAHSYGYTF.

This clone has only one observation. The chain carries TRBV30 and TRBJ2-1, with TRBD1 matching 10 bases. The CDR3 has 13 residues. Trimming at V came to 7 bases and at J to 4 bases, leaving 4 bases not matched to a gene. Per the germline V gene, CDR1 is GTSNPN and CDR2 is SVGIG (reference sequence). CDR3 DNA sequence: TGTGCCTTACGGGACAGGGGTTACAATGAGCAGTTCTTC. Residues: CALRDRGYNEQFF.

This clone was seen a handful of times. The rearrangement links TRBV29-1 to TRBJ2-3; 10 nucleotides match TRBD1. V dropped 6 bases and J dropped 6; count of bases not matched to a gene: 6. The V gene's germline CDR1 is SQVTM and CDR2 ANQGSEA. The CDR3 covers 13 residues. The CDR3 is CSVGTGVGDTQYF. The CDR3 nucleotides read TGCAGCGTAGGGACAGGGGTCGGGGATACGCAGTATTTT.

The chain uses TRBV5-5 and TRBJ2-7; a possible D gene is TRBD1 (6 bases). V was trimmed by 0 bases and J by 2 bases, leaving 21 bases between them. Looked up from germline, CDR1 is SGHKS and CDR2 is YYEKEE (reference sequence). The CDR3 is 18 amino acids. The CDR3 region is CASSLESSTGSFTYEQYF. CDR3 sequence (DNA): TGTGCCAGCAGCTTGGAATCCTCTACAGGGAGCTTTACCTACGAGCAGTACTTC.

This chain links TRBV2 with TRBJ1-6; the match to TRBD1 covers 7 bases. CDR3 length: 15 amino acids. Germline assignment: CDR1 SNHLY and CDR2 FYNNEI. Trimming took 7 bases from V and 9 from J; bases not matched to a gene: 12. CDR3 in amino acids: CASNSQGGTPSPLHF. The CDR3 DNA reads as TGTGCCAGCAATTCCCAGGGGGGGACCCCTTCACCCCTCCACTTT.

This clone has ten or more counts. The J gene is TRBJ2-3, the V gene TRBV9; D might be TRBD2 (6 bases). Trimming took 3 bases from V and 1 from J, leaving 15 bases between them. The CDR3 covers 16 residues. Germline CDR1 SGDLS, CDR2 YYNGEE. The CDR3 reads CASSAEGFGGTDTQYF. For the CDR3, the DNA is TGTGCCAGCAGCGCGGAGGGGTTCGGTGGCACAGATACGCAGTATTTT.